Presented here are 7 T cell receptor beta chains from one specimen sequenced in a study of response to subunit inactivated influenza vaccine. One entry per CDR3 protein, called by TCRdb with MiXCR from the RT-PCR reads. The table lists about 650,000 distinct CDR3 sequences, 14% of them singletons. The starting material was PBMCs from blood, obtained approximately 15 days before vaccination. The receptors here all came from a man aged 45-60 years who received an inactivated influenza vaccine.

For this clonotype: The junction and the germline gene differ at one end; a read error may be behind it. The chain uses TRBV5-5 and TRBJ2-7; 9 bases line up with TRBD1. CDR1 and CDR2 from the germline V gene are SGHKS and YYEKEE (reference sequence). The CDR3 spans 14 residues. The CDR3 nucleotides are TGTGCCAGCAACTTGGAGGACAGGGGCTACGAGCAGTACTTC. Encoded protein: CASNLEDRGYEQYF. Filled out from reference TRBV5-5 and TRBJ2-7, the complete variable domain reads DAGVTQSPTHLIKTRGQQVTLRCSPISGHKSVSWYQQVLGQGPQFIFQYYEKEERGRGNFPDRFSARQFPNYSSELNVNALLLGDSALYLCASNLEDRGYEQYFGPGTRLTVT.

The chain carries TRBV19 and TRBJ2-1, with D perhaps matching TRBD2 (6 bases). Trimming left V 3 bases short and J 6 bases short, with 12 bases between. The CDR3 length is 14 residues. Germline CDR1 reads LNHDA; CDR2 reads SQIVND (reference sequence). The CDR3 DNA follows: TGTGCCAGTAGTATTCAGGGAGGCACCAATGAGCAGTTCTTC. This codes for CASSIQGGTNEQFF.

This clonotype showed up just a few times. The chain recombines TRBV7-2 with TRBJ2-3, with D hard to call. Germline values: CDR1 SGHTA, CDR2 FQGNSA. The ends were cut back, 7 bases at V and 2 bases at J, with 10 bases in the middle. The CDR3 runs to 13 residues. The CDR3 DNA is TGTGCCAGCATGGTGGGATCCACAGATACGCAGTATTTT. It codes for CASMVGSTDTQYF.

This clonotype was seen many times. The genes are TRBV5-1 and TRBJ2-5, with 7 bases that match TRBD2. The CDR3 length is 15 residues. Trimming cost V 0 bases and J 3 bases; bases outside gene matches: 5. Germline CDR1 reads SGHRS; CDR2 reads YFSETQ. The CDR3 protein is CASSLGSSGEETQYF. The CDR3, as DNA: TGCGCCAGCAGCTTGGGGTCTAGCGGTGAAGAGACCCAGTACTTC.

The chain couples TRBV3-1 to TRBJ2-2, with D perhaps TRBD2 (6 bases). Looked up from germline, CDR1 is LGHDT and CDR2 is YNNKEL (reference sequence). There are 15 residues in the CDR3. The V end lost 3 bases, the J end lost 4 bases, and 12 bases lay between the germline ends. DNA for the CDR3: TGTGCCAGCAGCCAGAAGGGAGGCGTCACCGGGGAGCTGTTTTTT. Residues: CASSQKGGVTGELFF.

This clonotype has more than one count but fewer than ten. The chain uses TRBV24-1 and TRBJ2-7; D may match TRBD1 or TRBD2 (5 bases each). The V and J ends lost 10 bases and 0 bases respectively, with 18 bases between them. The CDR3 sequence is 15 residues long. Germline assignment: CDR1 KGHDR and CDR2 SFDVKD. The DNA for the CDR3 is TGTGCCACGCTGCTAGGGACCAATCCCTCCTACGAGCAGTACTTC. Translation: CATLLGTNPSYEQYF.

The rearrangement joins TRBV18 to TRBJ2-5; D possibly corresponds to TRBD2 (6 bases). Per germline, CDR1 KGHSH and CDR2 LQKENI. Trimming pared 0 bases from V and 5 bases from J, leaving 13 bases between. CDR3 length: 15 amino acids. CDR3 sequence: CASSPPPGLRETQYF. In DNA, the CDR3 is TGTGCCAGCTCACCACCACCGGGACTGCGGGAGACCCAGTACTTC.